These T cell receptor beta chains were read from a single sample in a study of blood T cell repertoires in COVID-19. Clones were sequenced by immunoSEQ multiplex PCR, and TCRdb holds only the in-frame ones, with some missing. The sample consists of about 380,000 clones, 85% of them appearing once. The sample was peripheral blood. Every receptor here comes from a woman aged 18-35 years with acute or convalescent COVID-19. Both conserved end residues are part of each CDR3. Fields, in order: CDR3 DNA, CDR3 protein, clone size, J gene, V gene, D gene. The D gene is left open where the match is weak. Not every row has a clone size; where given, it reads once, few, many or a size class.

CDR3nt: TGTGCCAGCAGCTTATCCGACAGACAGGGAGCTTTCTTT; CDR3aa: CASSLSDRQGAFF; abundance: NA; j_gene: TRBJ1-1; v_gene: TRBV7-9; d_gene: TRBD1
CDR3nt: TGTGCCAGCAGTCCAAAATCGGGACTAGCGGGAGGGTACCAAGAGACCCAGTACTTC; CDR3aa: CASSPKSGLAGGYQETQYF; abundance: NA; j_gene: TRBJ2-5; v_gene: TRBV28; d_gene: TRBD2
CDR3nt: TGTGCCAGCAGCTTCCCAGGGCTAGCGGCCTCCTACAATGAGCAGTTCTTC; CDR3aa: CASSFPGLAASYNEQFF; abundance: NA; j_gene: TRBJ2-1; v_gene: TRBV5-6; d_gene: TRBD2
CDR3nt: TGTGCCAGCAGCACCCCACTAAGGGGGGGAACTGAAGCTTTCTTT; CDR3aa: CASSTPLRGGTEAFF; abundance: NA; j_gene: TRBJ1-1; v_gene: TRBV9; d_gene: NA
CDR3nt: TGTGCCAGCAGCCAAGACCTGGGGACAGGTCCCTACAATGAGCAGTTCTTC; CDR3aa: CASSQDLGTGPYNEQFF; abundance: NA; j_gene: TRBJ2-1; v_gene: TRBV3-1/TRBV3-2; d_gene: TRBD1
CDR3nt: TGTGCCAGCAGCCCCCGAGGCACCGGGGAGCTGTTTTTT; CDR3aa: CASSPRGTGELFF; abundance: NA; j_gene: TRBJ2-2; v_gene: TRBV9; d_gene: NA
CDR3nt: TGTGCCAGCAGCCAATCGGGACAGGGATACAGCTATCGGTATTTT; CDR3aa: CASSQSGQGYSYRYF; abundance: NA; j_gene: TRBJ2-3; v_gene: TRBV3-1/TRBV3-2; d_gene: TRBD1
CDR3nt: TGTGCCATTGGGGGCCGGGACTATGGCTACACCTTC; CDR3aa: CAIGGRDYGYTF; abundance: NA; j_gene: TRBJ1-2; v_gene: TRBV10-3; d_gene: NA
CDR3nt: TGCGCCAGCAGCCAAGAAACGACAGGGATCTCCTACGAGCAGTACTTC; CDR3aa: CASSQETTGISYEQYF; abundance: NA; j_gene: TRBJ2-7; v_gene: TRBV4-1; d_gene: TRBD1
CDR3nt: TGCGCCAGCAGTGCCCCTGGCGAAGCTTTCTTT; CDR3aa: CASSAPGEAFF; abundance: NA; j_gene: TRBJ1-1; v_gene: TRBV10-2; d_gene: NA
CDR3nt: TGTGCCAGCAGTACCCGGACAGGGGTCAAAGCAAACAATGAGCAGTTCTTC; CDR3aa: CASSTRTGVKANNEQFF; abundance: NA; j_gene: TRBJ2-1; v_gene: TRBV27; d_gene: TRBD1
CDR3nt: TGTGCCAGCAGCTTAGGAGACAGGGACCATGAAAAACTGTTTTTT; CDR3aa: CASSLGDRDHEKLFF; abundance: NA; j_gene: TRBJ1-4; v_gene: TRBV11-2; d_gene: TRBD1
CDR3nt: TGTGCCAGCAGCCACCTTACCGGGACTAGCAACAATGAGCAGTTCTTC; CDR3aa: CASSHLTGTSNNEQFF; abundance: NA; j_gene: TRBJ2-1; v_gene: TRBV4-2; d_gene: TRBD2
CDR3nt: TGTGCCAGCAGTTACCTGGGGCAGGGGAGCGAAGATACGCAGTATTTT; CDR3aa: CASSYLGQGSEDTQYF; abundance: NA; j_gene: TRBJ2-3; v_gene: TRBV6-5; d_gene: NA
CDR3nt: TGTGCCAGCAGCTTGGCAATAACAGATCCCTACGAGCAGTACTTC; CDR3aa: CASSLAITDPYEQYF; abundance: NA; j_gene: TRBJ2-7; v_gene: TRBV5-6; d_gene: NA
CDR3nt: TGTGCCAGCAGCCCGAGCGGGAGAGGGTCGGCCACCGGGGAGCTGTTTTTT; CDR3aa: CASSPSGRGSATGELFF; abundance: NA; j_gene: TRBJ2-2; v_gene: TRBV11-3; d_gene: TRBD2
CDR3nt: TGTGCCAGCTCACCACGCAGCGGGACCGATTATGAGCAGTTCTTC; CDR3aa: CASSPRSGTDYEQFF; abundance: once; j_gene: TRBJ2-1; v_gene: TRBV18; d_gene: TRBD2
CDR3nt: TGTGCCAGTAGCACGGCAGGGAACACTGAAGCTTTCTTT; CDR3aa: CASSTAGNTEAFF; abundance: NA; j_gene: TRBJ1-1; v_gene: TRBV19; d_gene: NA
CDR3nt: TGTGCCAGCAGCTTAGTCAGAACAGGGAGGGGCACAGATACGCAGTATTTT; CDR3aa: CASSLVRTGRGTDTQYF; abundance: NA; j_gene: TRBJ2-3; v_gene: TRBV7-6; d_gene: NA
CDR3nt: TGTGCCAGCTCACCAAATGTAGGGGCAAACAATCAGCCCCAGCATTTT; CDR3aa: CASSPNVGANNQPQHF; abundance: once; j_gene: TRBJ1-5; v_gene: TRBV18; d_gene: NA
CDR3nt: TGTGCCAGCACCCGAAGAGGAGCTGGAAACACCATATATTTT; CDR3aa: CASTRRGAGNTIYF; abundance: once; j_gene: TRBJ1-3; v_gene: TRBV6-5; d_gene: NA
CDR3nt: TGTGCCAGCAGTTTAAGAGAGAACTATGGCTACACCTTC; CDR3aa: CASSLRENYGYTF; abundance: NA; j_gene: TRBJ1-2; v_gene: TRBV12-3/TRBV12-4; d_gene: NA
CDR3nt: TGTGCCAGCAGCTCCTGGACAGGGGCGAACACTGAAGCTTTCTTT; CDR3aa: CASSSWTGANTEAFF; abundance: once; j_gene: TRBJ1-1; v_gene: TRBV21-1; d_gene: NA
CDR3nt: TGTGCCAGCAGCCGGGTGGAGGGGAGAGGTACCAATGAGCAGTTCTTC; CDR3aa: CASSRVEGRGTNEQFF; abundance: NA; j_gene: TRBJ2-1; v_gene: TRBV5-5; d_gene: NA
CDR3nt: TGCGCCAGCAAGGGGACAGGGGGCTCGCACTATGGCTACACCTTC; CDR3aa: CASKGTGGSHYGYTF; abundance: NA; j_gene: TRBJ1-2; v_gene: TRBV5-1; d_gene: TRBD1
CDR3nt: TGTGCCTGGGACAGCTCGAACACTGAAGCTTTCTTT; CDR3aa: CAWDSSNTEAFF; abundance: NA; j_gene: TRBJ1-1; v_gene: TRBV30; d_gene: NA
CDR3nt: TGTGCCAGCTCACCGCAGGGAGGCTCGTACGCTCAGCCCCAGCATTTT; CDR3aa: CASSPQGGSYAQPQHF; abundance: NA; j_gene: TRBJ1-5; v_gene: TRBV18; d_gene: NA
CDR3nt: TGTGCCAGCAGCCTTAGACAGGGGTGGAACTATGGCTACACCTTC; CDR3aa: CASSLRQGWNYGYTF; abundance: many; j_gene: TRBJ1-2; v_gene: TRBV14; d_gene: TRBD1
CDR3nt: TGTGCTAGTGGCCTGGCCAACCAAGAGACCCAGTACTTC; CDR3aa: CASGLANQETQYF; abundance: NA; j_gene: TRBJ2-5; v_gene: TRBV12-5; d_gene: NA
CDR3nt: TGTGCCAGCAGCCAAGAACAGGGAGAGTCACCCCTCCACTTT; CDR3aa: CASSQEQGESPLHF; abundance: once; j_gene: TRBJ1-6; v_gene: TRBV3-1/TRBV3-2; d_gene: NA